The 8 T cell receptor beta chains below all came from one sample that was sequenced in a study of Graves' ophthalmopathy and Graves' hyperthyroidism. RNA transcripts provided the template for amplifying TCR beta CDR3 regions. In the first round, RT-PCR was carried out with HTBI primers, and a multiplex PCR formed the second round. MiXCR, run by TCRdb on the multiplex PCR reads, gives a single entry per CDR3 protein. Here the sample spans some 1.1 million distinct CDR3 sequences, 35% to 45% being singletons. Sequenced: peripheral blood or thyroid tissue (not recorded which). Receptors originate from an adult man with Graves' hyperthyroidism.

This clonotype occurred many times. V usage is TRBV19 and J usage is TRBJ1-2, with a tentative D call TRBD1 (5 bases). This CDR3 spans 14 amino acids. The V gene's germline CDR1 is LNHDA and CDR2 SQIVND (reference sequence). With 6 bases removed from V and 6 bases from J, the gap between germline ends came to 17 bases. This chain's CDR3 is CASRTPQGVDGYTF. The CDR3 bases are TGTGCCAGTAGAACTCCTCAGGGTGTCGATGGCTACACCTTC.

V gene TRBV7-3 combines with J gene TRBJ2-7; 9 nucleotides match TRBD1. Trimming cost V 4 bases and J 6 bases; bases outside gene matches: 7. Germline V CDR1 and CDR2: SGHTA, FQGTGA. The CDR3 is 14 amino acids. The CDR3 here is CASSSTGGDSEQYF. The CDR3 DNA reads as TGTGCCAGCAGCTCTACAGGGGGCGATTCCGAGCAGTACTTC.

In regard to this clonotype: This may arise from a read error, as a much more abundant clone is one base away. The chain joins TRBV10-3 to TRBJ1-2; a possible D gene is TRBD1 (5 bases). The CDR3 extends over 14 amino acids. Trimming left V 6 bases short and J 6 bases short, with 17 bases between. CDR1 and CDR2 (germline): ENHRY, SYGVKD. This CDR3 reads CAISPGTDNDGYTF. The CDR3 coding sequence is TGTGCCATCAGCCCCGGGACGGACAACGATGGCTACACCTTC.

This clonotype was observed many times. The chain uses TRBV15 and TRBJ1-5, with D possibly TRBD1 on 5 matching bases. The germline V gene has CDR1 LNHNV and CDR2 YYDKDF (reference sequence). Between the trimmed V and J ends, which lost 0 bases and 0 bases, there was a span of 18 bases. CDR3 size: 19 residues. The CDR3 here is CATSRDRPGMGNSNQPQHF. In nucleotides, the CDR3 is TGTGCCACCAGCAGAGATAGGCCAGGGATGGGCAATAGCAATCAGCCCCAGCATTTT.

As to this clonotype: A clone one base away is much larger, so this may be a read error. This chain links TRBV11-2 with TRBJ1-1; possible D gene TRBD1, 6 bases. Trimming pared 5 bases from V and 12 bases from J, leaving 19 bases between. Germline V CDR1 and CDR2: SGHAT, FQNNGV. CDR3 length: 13 amino acids. Here the CDR3 DNA reads TGTGCCAGCAGCGACCAGGGGAGGATTGTAACTTTCTTT. This encodes CASSDQGRIVTFF.

This rearrangement joins TRBV13 to TRBJ1-1; D gene unclear. The germline V gene has CDR1 PRHDT and CDR2 FYEKMQ (reference sequence). The CDR3 runs 14 residues. V lost 4 bases to trimming and J lost 3 bases, with 12 bases between them. The CDR3 loop reads CASSSWAADTEAFF. In DNA, the CDR3 is TGTGCCAGCAGCTCCTGGGCGGCAGACACTGAAGCTTTCTTT. Based on the CDR3 plus reference TRBV13 and TRBJ1-1, the full variable domain is AAGVIQSPRHLIKEKRETATLKCYPIPRHDTVYWYQQGPGQDPQFLISFYEKMQSDKGSIPDRFSAQQFSDYHSELNMSSLELGDSALYFCASSSWAADTEAFFGQGTRLTVV.

This clonotype was found a few times. The germline gene is not matched at one end of the junction; a read error may be the cause. The genes are TRBV10-3 and TRBJ2-7, with D tentatively TRBD1 (5 bases). The CDR3 runs to 14 residues. Germline V gene data show CDR1 as ENHRY and CDR2 as SYGVKD. In nucleotides, the CDR3 is TGCGCCAGCAGACCTAGGGGCTCTGGCTACGAGCAGTACTTC. Amino acid sequence: CASRPRGSGYEQYF.

V is TRBV7-2 and J is TRBJ2-7, with 15 positions matching TRBD2. The tail of the sequence fits TRBJ2-5 better, so the J call may be wrong. Germline lookup yields CDR1 SGHTA and CDR2 FQGNSA. CDR3 length equals 16 residues. CDR3 loop: CASSLAGTSGRETQYF. In DNA, the CDR3 is TGTGCCAGCAGCTTAGCGGGGACTAGCGGGAGGGAGACCCAGTACTTC.